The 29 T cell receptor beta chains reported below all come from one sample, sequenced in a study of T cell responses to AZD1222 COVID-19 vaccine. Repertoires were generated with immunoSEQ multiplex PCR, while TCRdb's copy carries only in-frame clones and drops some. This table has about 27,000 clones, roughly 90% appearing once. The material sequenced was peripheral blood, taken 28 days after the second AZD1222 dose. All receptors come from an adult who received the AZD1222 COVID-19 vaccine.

CDR3 sequence: CASSLRSYGYTF. In DNA, the CDR3 is TGTGCCAGCAGTTTGAGGTCCTATGGCTACACCTTC. This chain joins TRBV12-3 or TRBV12-4 and TRBJ1-2; D gene uncertain. The V end was cut by 3 bases, the J end by 4 bases, with 6 bases between. The CDR3 extends over 12 amino acids.

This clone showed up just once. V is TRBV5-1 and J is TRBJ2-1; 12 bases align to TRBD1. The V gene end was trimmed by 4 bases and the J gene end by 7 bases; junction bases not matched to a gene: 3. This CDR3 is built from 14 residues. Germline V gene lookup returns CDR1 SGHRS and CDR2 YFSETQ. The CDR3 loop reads CASSPGQGANEQFF. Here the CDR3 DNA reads TGCGCCAGCAGCCCGGGACAGGGGGCAAATGAGCAGTTCTTC.

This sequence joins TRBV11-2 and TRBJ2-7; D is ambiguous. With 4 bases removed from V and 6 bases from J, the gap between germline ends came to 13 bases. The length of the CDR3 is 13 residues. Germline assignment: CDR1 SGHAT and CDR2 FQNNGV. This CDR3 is CASSSRWGSEQYF. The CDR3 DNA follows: TGTGCCAGCAGCTCTAGATGGGGTTCCGAGCAGTACTTC.

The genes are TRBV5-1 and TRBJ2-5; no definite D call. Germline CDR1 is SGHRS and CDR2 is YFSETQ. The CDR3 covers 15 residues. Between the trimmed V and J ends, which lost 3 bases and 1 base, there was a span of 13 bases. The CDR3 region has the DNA TGCGCCAGCAGCTCCGGGCCGTATCTCCAAGAGACCCAGTACTTC. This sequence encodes CASSSGPYLQETQYF.

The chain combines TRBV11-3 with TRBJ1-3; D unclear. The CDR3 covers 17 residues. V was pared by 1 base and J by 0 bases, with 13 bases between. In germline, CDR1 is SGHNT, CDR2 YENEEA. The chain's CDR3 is CASSLVGSTYSGNTIYF. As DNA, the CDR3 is TGTGCCAGCAGCTTAGTGGGCAGTACTTACTCTGGAAACACCATATATTTT.

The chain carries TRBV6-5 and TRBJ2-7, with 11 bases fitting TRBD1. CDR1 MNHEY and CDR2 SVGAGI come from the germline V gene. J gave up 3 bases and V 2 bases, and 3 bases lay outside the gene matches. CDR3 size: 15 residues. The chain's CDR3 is CASSYRDRGYYEQYF. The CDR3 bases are TGTGCCAGCAGTTACCGGGACAGGGGGTACTACGAGCAGTACTTC.

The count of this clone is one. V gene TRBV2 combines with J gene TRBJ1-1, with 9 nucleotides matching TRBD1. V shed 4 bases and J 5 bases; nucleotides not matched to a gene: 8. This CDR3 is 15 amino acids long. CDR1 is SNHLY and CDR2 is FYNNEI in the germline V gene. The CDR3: CASSGGGQGGTEAFF. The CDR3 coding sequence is TGTGCCAGCAGTGGCGGGGGACAGGGTGGGACTGAAGCTTTCTTT.

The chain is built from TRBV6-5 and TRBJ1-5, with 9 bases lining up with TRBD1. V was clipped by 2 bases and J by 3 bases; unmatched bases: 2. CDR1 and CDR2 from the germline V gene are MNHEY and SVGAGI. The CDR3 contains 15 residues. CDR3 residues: CASSYNRGPNQPQHF. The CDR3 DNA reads TGTGCCAGCAGTTACAACAGGGGGCCCAATCAGCCCCAGCATTTT.

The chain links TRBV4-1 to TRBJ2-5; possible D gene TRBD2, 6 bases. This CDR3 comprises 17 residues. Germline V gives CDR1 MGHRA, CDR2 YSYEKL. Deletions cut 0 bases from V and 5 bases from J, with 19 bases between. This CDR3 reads CASSQDSVTAGGETQYF. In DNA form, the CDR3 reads TGCGCCAGCAGCCAAGATTCGGTAACAGCCGGAGGGGAGACCCAGTACTTC.

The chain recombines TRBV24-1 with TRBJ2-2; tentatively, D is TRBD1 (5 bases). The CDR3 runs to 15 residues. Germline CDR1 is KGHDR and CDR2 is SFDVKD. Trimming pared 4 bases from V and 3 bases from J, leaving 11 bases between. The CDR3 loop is CATSEPKGYTGELFF. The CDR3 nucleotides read TGTGCCACCAGTGAACCGAAGGGGTACACCGGGGAGCTGTTTTTT.

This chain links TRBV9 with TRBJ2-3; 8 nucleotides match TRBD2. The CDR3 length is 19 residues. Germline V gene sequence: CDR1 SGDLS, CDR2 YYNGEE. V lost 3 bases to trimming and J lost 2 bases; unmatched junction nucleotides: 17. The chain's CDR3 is CASSGGGGTSHYYTDTQYF. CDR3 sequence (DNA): TGTGCCAGCAGCGGCGGTGGGGGGACTAGTCATTATTACACAGATACGCAGTATTTT.

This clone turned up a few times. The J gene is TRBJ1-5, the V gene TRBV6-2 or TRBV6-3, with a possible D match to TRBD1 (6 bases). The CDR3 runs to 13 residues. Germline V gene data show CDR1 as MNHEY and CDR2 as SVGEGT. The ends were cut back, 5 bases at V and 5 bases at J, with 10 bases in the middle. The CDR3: CASSVNRDQPQHF. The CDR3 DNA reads TGTGCCAGCAGTGTTAACAGGGATCAGCCCCAGCATTTT.

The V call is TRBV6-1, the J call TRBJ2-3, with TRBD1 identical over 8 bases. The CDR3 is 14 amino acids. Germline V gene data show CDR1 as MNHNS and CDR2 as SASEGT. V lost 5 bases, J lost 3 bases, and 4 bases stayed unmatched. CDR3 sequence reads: CASSPGGRTDTQYF. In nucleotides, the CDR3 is TGTGCCAGCAGTCCAGGGGGCCGAACAGATACGCAGTATTTT.

Here the CDR3 reads CATTDQHTGELFF. The CDR3, as DNA: TGTGCCACCACAGACCAGCACACCGGGGAGCTGTTTTTT. This chain connects TRBV19 to TRBJ2-2; D is unresolved. Germline assignment: CDR1 LNHDA and CDR2 SQIVND (reference sequence). The V end was cut by 10 bases, the J end by 3 bases, with 12 bases between. The CDR3 runs 13 residues. Looking up the rest from reference TRBV19 and TRBJ2-2 gives the full variable domain: DGGITQSPKYLFRKEGQNVTLSCEQNLNHDAMYWYRQDPGQGLRLIYYSQIVNDFQKGDIAEGYSVSREKKESFPLTVTSAQKNPTAFYLCATTDQHTGELFFGEGSRLTVL.

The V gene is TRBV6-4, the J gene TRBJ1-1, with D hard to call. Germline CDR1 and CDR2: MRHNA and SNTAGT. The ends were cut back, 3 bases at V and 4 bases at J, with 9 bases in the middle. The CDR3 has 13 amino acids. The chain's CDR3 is CASSEDFGTEAFF. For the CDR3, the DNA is TGTGCCAGCAGTGAAGATTTTGGCACTGAAGCTTTCTTT.

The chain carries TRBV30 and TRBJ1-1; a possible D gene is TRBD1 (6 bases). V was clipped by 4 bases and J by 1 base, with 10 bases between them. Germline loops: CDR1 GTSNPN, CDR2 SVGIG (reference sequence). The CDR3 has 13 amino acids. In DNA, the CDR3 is TGTGCCTGGAAGACACAGGGGAACACTGAAGCTTTCTTT. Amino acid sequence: CAWKTQGNTEAFF. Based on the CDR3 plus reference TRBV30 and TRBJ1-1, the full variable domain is SQTIHQWPATLVQPVGSPLSLECTVEGTSNPNLYWYRQAAGRGLQLLFYSVGIGQISSEVPQNLSASRPQDRQFILSSKKLLLSDSGFYLCAWKTQGNTEAFFGQGTRLTVV.

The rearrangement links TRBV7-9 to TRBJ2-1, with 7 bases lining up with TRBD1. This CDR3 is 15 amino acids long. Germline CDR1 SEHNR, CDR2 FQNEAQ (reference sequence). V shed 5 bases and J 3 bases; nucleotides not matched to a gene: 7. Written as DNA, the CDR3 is TGTGCCAGCAGCCCCCGGGACAGCCGCTACAATGAGCAGTTCTTC. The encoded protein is CASSPRDSRYNEQFF.

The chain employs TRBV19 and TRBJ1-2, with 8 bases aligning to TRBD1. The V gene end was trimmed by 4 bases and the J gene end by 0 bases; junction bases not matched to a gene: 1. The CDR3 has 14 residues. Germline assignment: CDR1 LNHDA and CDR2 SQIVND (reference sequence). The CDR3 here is CASSRGQANYGYTF. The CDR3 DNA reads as TGTGCCAGTAGTAGGGGACAGGCTAACTATGGCTACACCTTC.

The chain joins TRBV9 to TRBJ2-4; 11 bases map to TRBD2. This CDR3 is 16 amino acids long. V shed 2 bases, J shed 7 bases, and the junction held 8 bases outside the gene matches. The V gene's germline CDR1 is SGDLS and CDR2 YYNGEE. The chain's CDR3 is CASSVTSGSLTNIQYF. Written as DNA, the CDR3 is TGTGCCAGCAGCGTTACTAGCGGGAGTTTGACGAACATTCAGTACTTC.

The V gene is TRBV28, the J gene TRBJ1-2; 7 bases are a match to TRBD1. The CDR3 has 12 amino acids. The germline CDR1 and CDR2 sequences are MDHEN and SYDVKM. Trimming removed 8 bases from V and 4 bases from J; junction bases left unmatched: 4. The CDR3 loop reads CASEGAGYGYTF. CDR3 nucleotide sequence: TGTGCCAGCGAGGGGGCTGGCTATGGCTACACCTTC.

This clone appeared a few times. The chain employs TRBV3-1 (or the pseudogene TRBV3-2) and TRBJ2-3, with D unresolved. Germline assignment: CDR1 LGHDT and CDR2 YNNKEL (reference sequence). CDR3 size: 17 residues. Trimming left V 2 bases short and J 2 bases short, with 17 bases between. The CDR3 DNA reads TGTGCCAGCAGCCAATACTTCACCGGGCTACACACAGATACGCAGTATTTT. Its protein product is CASSQYFTGLHTDTQYF.

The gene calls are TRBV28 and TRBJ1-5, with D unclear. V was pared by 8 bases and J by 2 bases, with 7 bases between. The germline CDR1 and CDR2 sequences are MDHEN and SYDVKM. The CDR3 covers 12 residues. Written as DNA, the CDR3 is TGTGCCAGCTTTTCGGGCAATCAGCCCCAGCATTTT. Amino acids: CASFSGNQPQHF. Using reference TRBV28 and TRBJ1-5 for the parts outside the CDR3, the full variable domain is DVKVTQSSRYLVKRTGEKVFLECVQDMDHENMFWYRQDPGLGLRLIYFSYDVKMKEKGDIPEGYSVSREKKERFSLILESASTNQTSMYLCASFSGNQPQHFGDGTRLSIL.

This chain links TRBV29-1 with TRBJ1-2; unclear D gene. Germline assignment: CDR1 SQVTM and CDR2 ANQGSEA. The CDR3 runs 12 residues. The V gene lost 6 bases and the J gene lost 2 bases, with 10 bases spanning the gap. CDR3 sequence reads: CSVLGENYGYTF. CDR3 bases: TGCAGCGTGTTGGGCGAAAACTATGGCTACACCTTC.

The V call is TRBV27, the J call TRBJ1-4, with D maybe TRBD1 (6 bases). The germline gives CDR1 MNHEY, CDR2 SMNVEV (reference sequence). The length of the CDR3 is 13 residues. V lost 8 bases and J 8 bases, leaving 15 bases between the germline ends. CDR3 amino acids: CASGLQGWEKLFF. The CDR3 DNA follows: TGTGCCAGCGGGTTACAGGGTTGGGAAAAACTGTTTTTT.

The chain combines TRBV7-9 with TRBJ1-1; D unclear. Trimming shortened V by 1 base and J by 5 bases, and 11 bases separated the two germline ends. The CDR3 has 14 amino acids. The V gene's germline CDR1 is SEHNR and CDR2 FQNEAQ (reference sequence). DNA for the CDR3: TGTGCCAGCAGCTTAGGAGGCCAGATTACTGAAGCTTTCTTT. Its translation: CASSLGGQITEAFF.

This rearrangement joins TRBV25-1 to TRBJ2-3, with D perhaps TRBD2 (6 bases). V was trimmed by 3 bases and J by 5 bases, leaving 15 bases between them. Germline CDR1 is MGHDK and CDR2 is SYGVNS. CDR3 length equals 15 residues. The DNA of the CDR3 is TGTGCCAGCAGTGATAGCGAAAGGGGAGGAGATACGCAGTATTTT. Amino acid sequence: CASSDSERGGDTQYF.

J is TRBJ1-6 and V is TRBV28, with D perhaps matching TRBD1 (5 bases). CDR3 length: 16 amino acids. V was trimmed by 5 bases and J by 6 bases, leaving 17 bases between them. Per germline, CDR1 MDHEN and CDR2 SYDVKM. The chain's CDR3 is CASSPRPGQANSPLHF. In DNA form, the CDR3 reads TGTGCCAGCAGTCCACGGCCCGGACAAGCTAATTCACCCCTCCACTTT.

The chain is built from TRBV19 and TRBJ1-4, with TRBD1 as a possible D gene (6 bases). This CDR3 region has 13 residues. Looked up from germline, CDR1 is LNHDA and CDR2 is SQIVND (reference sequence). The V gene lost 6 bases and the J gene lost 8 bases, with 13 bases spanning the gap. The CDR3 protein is CASRIQGGEKLFF. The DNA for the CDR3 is TGTGCCAGTAGGATACAGGGTGGCGAAAAACTGTTTTTT.

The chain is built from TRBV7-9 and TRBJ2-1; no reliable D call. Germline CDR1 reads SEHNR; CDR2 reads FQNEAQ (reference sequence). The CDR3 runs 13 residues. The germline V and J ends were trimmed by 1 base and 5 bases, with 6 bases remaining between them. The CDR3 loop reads CASSLGSHNEQFF. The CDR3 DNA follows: TGTGCCAGCAGCTTAGGTTCCCACAATGAGCAGTTCTTC.